The 2 T cell receptor beta chains in this list originate from one sample, sequenced in a study of OX40 agonist ivuxolimab in advanced cancers. The protocol was immunoSEQ multiplex PCR, while the TCRdb copy is restricted to in-frame clones and leaves out a portion. The sample lists about 83,000 clones, approximately 91% seen once, with 0.6% to 0.8% in the top ten. The sequenced sample was CD4+ or CD8+ T cells sorted from blood, obtained in a trial of the OX40 agonist ivuxolimab. These receptors came from an adult with an advanced solid tumor such as melanoma, head and neck, liver or kidney cancer.

This sequence joins TRBV5-1 and TRBJ2-6, with D perhaps TRBD1 (5 bases). Trimming shortened V by 4 bases and J by 0 bases, and 14 bases separated the two germline ends. The CDR3 extends over 17 amino acids. Germline V gene sequence: CDR1 SGHRS, CDR2 YFSETQ. The CDR3: CASSNRSPSSGANVLTF. In DNA, the CDR3 is TGCGCCAGCAGCAACAGGAGTCCCAGCTCTGGGGCCAACGTCCTGACTTTC.

The genes are TRBV7-9 and TRBJ2-7, with 8 bases fitting TRBD1. This CDR3 has 14 residues. Trimming at V came to 7 bases and at J to 5 bases, leaving 10 bases not matched to a gene. The germline gives CDR1 SEHNR, CDR2 FQNEAQ (reference sequence). The CDR3 bases are TGTGCCAGCAAAGGGACAGGAGCTATGCACGAGCAGTACTTC. The encoded protein is CASKGTGAMHEQYF.